Listed below are T cell receptor beta chains from one sample, sequenced in a study of shared clonotypes between healthy human individuals. The assay was immunoSEQ multiplex PCR, and TCRdb's table has in-frame clones only and misses some. The sample has a few hundred thousand clones; about 74% are singletons. Material for sequencing was memory CD4+ T cells sorted from blood. The receptors come from a man aged 25 to 45 in good health. CDR3s include the opening cysteine and the closing phenylalanine or tryptophan. A D gene is named only where the DNA matches it firmly. Size values are once, few and many counts, or a class for expanded clones, and some rows have none.

D	J	size	V	DNA	CDR3
NA	TRBJ2-1	once	TRBV7-9	TGTGCCAGCAGCTTAGCTCAGCCTTTGCCGTTCTTC	CASSLAQPLPFF
TRBD2	TRBJ2-3	NA	TRBV11-1	TGTGCCAGCAGCTCCTTCGCTTGGGGGAGGGAGGCAGATACGCAGTATTTT	CASSSFAWGREADTQYF
TRBD1	TRBJ1-5	NA	TRBV6-1	TGTGCCAGCAGTGATCACCCTCCAACCGACAGGGCACATCAGCCCCAGCATTTT	CASSDHPPTDRAHQPQHF
NA	TRBJ1-2	NA	TRBV2	TGTGCCAGCAGTGGTTCGGGGTTGGGCTACACCTTC	CASSGSGLGYTF
NA	TRBJ2-4	NA	TRBV7-2	TGTGCCAGCAGCCCGAAAGTTCTAGCTAAAAACATTCAGTACTTC	CASSPKVLAKNIQYF
TRBD1	TRBJ1-5	NA	TRBV28	TGTGCCAGCAGTCTCCACCGGAGAGGGGGCGCTCAGCCCCAGCATTTT	CASSLHRRGGAQPQHF
NA	TRBJ1-2	NA	TRBV28	TGTGCCAGCACCGTAACAGGGAATTTAGCTTTTAATGGCTACACCTTC	CASTVTGNLAFNGYTF
NA	TRBJ1-2	NA	TRBV2	TGTGCCAGCAGTGATACCGGGTATGGCTACACCTTC	CASSDTGYGYTF
NA	TRBJ2-6	NA	TRBV4-1	TGCGCCAGCAGCCAAGACACAGGATCTGGGGCCAACGTCCTGACTTTC	CASSQDTGSGANVLTF
NA	TRBJ2-7	NA	TRBV5-5	TGTGCCAGCACCTTGACAGGTTCTACCGAGCAGTACTTC	CASTLTGSTEQYF
NA	TRBJ2-7	NA	TRBV21-1	TGTGCCAGCAGCCTATCTAGTATTTTTGGCTCCTACGAGCAGTACTTC	CASSLSSIFGSYEQYF
NA	TRBJ2-5	NA	TRBV7-8	TGTGCCAGCAGCGGACGGGGTGGGGGAGAAGAGACCCAGTACTTC	CASSGRGGGEETQYF
TRBD2	TRBJ2-1	few	TRBV19	TGTGCCAGTAGTAAGACTAGCGGGAGCAATGAGCAGTTCTTC	CASSKTSGSNEQFF
NA	TRBJ2-7	NA	TRBV28	TGTGCCAGCAGTAAGAGGGTCGAGCAGTACTTC	CASSKRVEQYF
TRBD2	TRBJ2-1	NA	TRBV18	TGTGCCAGCTCTTCGACTAGCCCGAGAGATGAGCAGTTCTTC	CASSSTSPRDEQFF
NA	TRBJ1-4	NA	TRBV2	TGTGCCAGCAGTGTTAGGGCAGAGAATGAAAAACTGTTTTTT	CASSVRAENEKLFF
NA	TRBJ2-2	once	TRBV6-1	TGTGCCAGCATGGTGAATACGAACACCGGGGAGCTGTTTTTT	CASMVNTNTGELFF
NA	TRBJ1-5	many	TRBV28	TGTGCCAGCAGTTCTCAGGTGAACCGGGAGCCCCAGCATTTT	CASSSQVNREPQHF
TRBD1	TRBJ2-7	NA	TRBV7-9	TGTGCCAGCAGCCTCGGACAGGGGAAGCAGTACTTC	CASSLGQGKQYF
NA	TRBJ2-7	NA	TRBV4-1	TGCGCCAGCAGCCAGGAACGGACAGCGCAAGAGCAGTACTTC	CASSQERTAQEQYF
TRBD2	TRBJ2-7	NA	TRBV6-5	TGTGCCAGCAGTTACCTCCCTAGCGGGAAGAACGAGCAGTACTTC	CASSYLPSGKNEQYF
NA	TRBJ2-5	NA	TRBV5-6	TGTGCCAGCAGCCCATCAGCGCGGATAAAAGAGACCCAGTACTTC	CASSPSARIKETQYF